This TCR beta chain was identified in a study of blood T cells in healthy people across ages (dated by TCRdb to 2015 to 2017). Background for the entire study: In model experiments, roughly one uniquely barcoded TCR beta cDNA molecule per two T cells was captured by template switching. Using deep sequencing normalized with unique cDNA molecular identifiers, the study measured how TCR beta repertoire diversity changes with age. Four age groups were formed from the donors: young (average about 15 years), middle-aged (approximately 40), aged (roughly 59) and long-lived (82). Donors of different ages were randomly distributed across sequencing lanes to avoid experimental bias. For two donors (one aged 18 to 30 and one aged 80 or older), the study analyzed two additional independent replicas of 1 million unique cDNA reads from the same blood draw. Study-level results and caveats: The percentage of naive T cells measured by flow cytometry correlated strongly with observed TCR beta diversity. Compared with the aged group, the long-lived group had more naive CD4+ T cells, fewer expanded clones and increased TCR diversity, suggesting age selection. As age increased, observed TCR beta diversity per million T cells dropped in a roughly linear way, and a significant reduction was already evident by age around 41. Because profiling used bulk unsorted PBMCs, naive and antigen-experienced compartments could not be compared conclusively. The CMV infection status of donors was not known, potentially confounding age-related changes in expanded clonotypes. Estimates of total diversity based on one million sequenced T cells were regarded as lower bounds and as underestimates.

Systemically healthy Caucasian individuals from Russia, approximately 39 in total and aged about 6 to 95 years, were included as donors. About 10 milliliters of peripheral blood were collected from each donor into EDTA-treated Vacutainer tubes. Ficoll-Paque density-gradient centrifugation was used to isolate PBMCs, with at least 7 million per sample. Total RNA was extracted from PBMCs with Trizol reagent, with at least 5 micrograms obtained per sample. For every donor, flow cytometry on a PBMC aliquot measured the percentage of naive CD45RAhigh/CD27high T cells. V ends up 4 bases short and J 0 bases short, with an unmatched junction base count of 8. The CDR3 contains 16 residues, cysteine and phenylalanine counted. Only CDR3 DNA is held: 48 bases, read in frame from base 1. The CDR1 and CDR2 encoded by the germline V gene are SGHAT and FQNNGV. Library prep was done by 5' RACE. Sequencing took place on an Illumina HiSeq 2500. The second PCR ran for roughly 7 to 12 cycles and used a J-beta primer mix along with a sample-barcoded 5' primer. A template-switch 5' adaptor carrying 12 random nucleotides introduced a unique molecular identifier onto each TCR beta cDNA molecule. At least 2.5 million CDR3-containing paired-end reads were obtained from each sample. All of the RNA was converted into first-strand cDNA using the Mint cDNA synthesis kit, with a TRBC-specific oligonucleotide serving as the primer. Following uracil-DNA glycosylase treatment, a first 18-cycle PCR with universal primers M1SS and BC2_uni_R was performed on all cDNA. The study's own analysis went as follows. Each sample was normalized by randomly selecting 1 million high-quality reads, each carrying a distinct molecular identifier. Instead of being binned into consensus sequences, reads that shared molecular identifiers were thrown out. MiTCR, set to a Q25 quality threshold and the strictest error-elimination algorithm, was used for CDR3 identification, clonotype clustering and error correction. Lower-bound total TCR beta diversity was estimated with a nonparametric unseen species model using Euler transformation. Through fastp at Q25 and MiXCR, TCRdb rebuilt clones from the public reads, retaining in-frame beta chains. Rows with a matching CDR3 protein are joined into one entry that keeps the most common DNA and genes. These V and J calls originate from TCRdb's pipeline instead of the authors' own analysis. The sample table lists roughly 1.4 million distinct CDR3 sequences, approximately 59% of them with a count of one. The ten largest clones add up to 6.5% to 8.5% of the sample.

Details on this clonotype: Its antigen has not been determined. Base quality data are lacking; no much larger clone is found one base away.

The sequence is built from TRBV11-2 and TRBJ2-5; 7 bases in the middle match TRBD1. This TCR derives from a man aged 18 to 29 in good health. The sequencing input was blood. The DNA is TGTGCCAGCAGCTCTAGATGGGACAGAAACCAAGAGACCCAGTACTTC. Its translation reads: CASSSRWDRNQETQYF.